This T cell receptor (beta chain) comes out of a study of T cell changes during pregnancy in multiple sclerosis. TCRdb keeps only in-frame clones here, not all; method: immunoSEQ multiplex PCR. The sample holds about 38,000 clones, 90% to 95% seen once. The V segment lost 4 bases and the J segment 4 bases; nucleotides outside the gene matches: 6. The germline V gene encodes CDR1 SGHVS and CDR2 FNYEAQ. CDR3 size: 15 residues. The clonotype was recovered from a female donor in good health, enrolled as a control in a pregnancy study. The chain is built from TRBV7-6 and TRBJ2-5; 10 positions match TRBD1. The sequenced sample was CD4+ T cells from peripheral blood mononuclear cells, obtained in the third trimester of pregnancy. The CDR3 coding sequence is TGTGCCAGCAGCTCTTTTGGACAGGGGGGAGAGACCCAGTACTTC. As protein: CASSSFGQGGETQYF. Drawing the rest from reference TRBV7-6 and TRBJ2-5, the complete variable domain is GAGVSQSPRYKVTKRGQDVALRCDPISGHVSLYWYRQALGQGPEFLTYFNYEAQQDKSGLPNDRFSAERPEGSISTLTIQRTEQRDSAMYRCASSSFGQGGETQYFGPGTRLLVL.